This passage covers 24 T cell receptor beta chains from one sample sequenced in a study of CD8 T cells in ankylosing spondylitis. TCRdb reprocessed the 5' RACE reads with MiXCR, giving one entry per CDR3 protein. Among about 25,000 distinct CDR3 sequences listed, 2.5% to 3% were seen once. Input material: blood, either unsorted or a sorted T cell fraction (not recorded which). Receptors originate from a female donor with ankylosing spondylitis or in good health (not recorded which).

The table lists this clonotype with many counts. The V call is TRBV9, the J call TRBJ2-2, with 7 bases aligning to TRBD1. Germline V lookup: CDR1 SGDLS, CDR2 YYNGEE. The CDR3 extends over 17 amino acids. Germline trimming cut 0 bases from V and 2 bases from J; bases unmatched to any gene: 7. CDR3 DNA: TGTGCCAGCAGCGTAGGTGGGGCAGGGGGTAACACCGGGGAGCTGTTTTTT. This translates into CASSVGGAGGNTGELFF.

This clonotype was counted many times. CDR3 coding DNA: TGTGCCAGCAGCGTCCGGGGCGGTACAGATACGCAGTATTTT. As protein: CASSVRGGTDTQYF. The chain carries TRBV9 and TRBJ2-3; D may match TRBD1 or TRBD2 (5 bases each). Germline V gene data show CDR1 as SGDLS and CDR2 as YYNGEE. This CDR3 has 14 amino acids. Trimming stripped 2 bases from V and 3 bases from J, with 10 bases between.

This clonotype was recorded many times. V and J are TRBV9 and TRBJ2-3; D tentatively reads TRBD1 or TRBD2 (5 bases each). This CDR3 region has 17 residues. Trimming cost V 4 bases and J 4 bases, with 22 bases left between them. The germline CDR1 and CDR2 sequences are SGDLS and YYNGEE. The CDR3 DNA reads TGTGCCAGCAGCCCCTATGGGGACCCCAAGTCCCCAGATACGCAGTATTTT. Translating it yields CASSPYGDPKSPDTQYF.

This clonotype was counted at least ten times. The CDR3 nucleotides are TGTGCCAGCAGCGTAGCTCTAACAGAGACCCACAATGAGCAGTTCTTC. Protein sequence: CASSVALTETHNEQFF. This chain connects TRBV9 to TRBJ2-1; D gene unclear. This CDR3 has 16 amino acids. Deletions cut 0 bases from V and 5 bases from J, with 15 bases between. The germline V gene encodes CDR1 SGDLS and CDR2 YYNGEE.

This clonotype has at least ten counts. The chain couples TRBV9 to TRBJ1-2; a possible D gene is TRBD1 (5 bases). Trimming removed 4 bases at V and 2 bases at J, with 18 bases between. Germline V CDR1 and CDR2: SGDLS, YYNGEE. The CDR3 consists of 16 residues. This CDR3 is CASSQTPGTANYGYTF. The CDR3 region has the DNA TGTGCCAGCAGCCAGACCCCCGGGACGGCAAACTATGGCTACACCTTC. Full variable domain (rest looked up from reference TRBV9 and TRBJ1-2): DSGVTQTPKHLITATGQRVTLRCSPRSGDLSVYWYQQSLDQGLQFLIQYYNGEERAKGNILERFSAQQFPDLHSELNLSSLELGDSALYFCASSQTPGTANYGYTFGSGTRLTVV.

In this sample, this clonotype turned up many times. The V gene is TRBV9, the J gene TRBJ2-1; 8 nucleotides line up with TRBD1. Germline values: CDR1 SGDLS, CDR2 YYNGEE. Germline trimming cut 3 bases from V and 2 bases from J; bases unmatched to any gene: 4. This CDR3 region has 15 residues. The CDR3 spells CASSEMGQAYNEQFF. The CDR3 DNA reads TGTGCCAGCAGCGAAATGGGACAGGCCTACAATGAGCAGTTCTTC.

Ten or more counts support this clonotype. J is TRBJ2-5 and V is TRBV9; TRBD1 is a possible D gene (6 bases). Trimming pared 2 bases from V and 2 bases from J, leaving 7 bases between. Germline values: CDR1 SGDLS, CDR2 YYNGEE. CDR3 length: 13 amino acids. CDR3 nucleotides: TGTGCCAGCAGCGTGACAGGACAAGAGACCCAGTACTTC. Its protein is CASSVTGQETQYF.

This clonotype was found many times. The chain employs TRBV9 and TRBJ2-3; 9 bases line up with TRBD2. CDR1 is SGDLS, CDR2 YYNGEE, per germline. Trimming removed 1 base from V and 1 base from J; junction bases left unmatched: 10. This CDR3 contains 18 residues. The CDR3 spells CASSVLAGSSGGTDTQYF. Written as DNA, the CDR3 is TGTGCCAGCAGCGTACTAGCGGGATCCTCCGGGGGCACAGATACGCAGTATTTT.

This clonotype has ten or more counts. CDR3 in amino acids: CASSVEGVGETQYF. The CDR3 DNA is TGTGCCAGCAGCGTAGAGGGAGTTGGAGAGACCCAGTACTTC. The V and J genes are TRBV9 and TRBJ2-5; TRBD2 might be the D (5 bases). The CDR3 is made up of 14 amino acids. CDR1 is SGDLS and CDR2 is YYNGEE in the germline V gene. The V end was cut by 0 bases, the J end by 4 bases, with 10 bases between.

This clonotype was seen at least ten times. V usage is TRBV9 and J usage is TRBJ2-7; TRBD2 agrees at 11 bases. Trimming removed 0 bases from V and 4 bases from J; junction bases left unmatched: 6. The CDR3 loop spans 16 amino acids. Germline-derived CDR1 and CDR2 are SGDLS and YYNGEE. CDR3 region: CASSVGVASGGYEQYF. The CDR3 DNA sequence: TGTGCCAGCAGCGTAGGTGTGGCTAGCGGGGGGTACGAGCAGTACTTC.

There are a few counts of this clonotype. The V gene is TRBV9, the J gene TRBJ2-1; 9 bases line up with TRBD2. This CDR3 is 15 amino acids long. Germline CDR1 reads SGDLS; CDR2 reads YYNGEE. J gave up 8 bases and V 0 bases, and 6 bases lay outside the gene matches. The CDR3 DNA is TGTGCCAGCAGCGTAGTTAGCGGGAGCGGGTATGAGCAGTTCTTC. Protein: CASSVVSGSGYEQFF.

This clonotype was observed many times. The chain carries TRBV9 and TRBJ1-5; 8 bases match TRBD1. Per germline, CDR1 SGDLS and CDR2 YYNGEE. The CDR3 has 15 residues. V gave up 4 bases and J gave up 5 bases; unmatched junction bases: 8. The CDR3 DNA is TGTGCCAGCAGCCTCGGACAGGGAAGCGATCAGCCCCAGCATTTT. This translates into CASSLGQGSDQPQHF.

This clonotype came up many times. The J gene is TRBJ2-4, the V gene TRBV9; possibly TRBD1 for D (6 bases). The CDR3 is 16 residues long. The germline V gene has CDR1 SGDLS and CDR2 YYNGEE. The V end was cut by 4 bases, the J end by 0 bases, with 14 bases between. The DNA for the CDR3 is TGTGCCAGCAGCCCCCGGACAGACCTAGCCAAAAACATTCAGTACTTC. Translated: CASSPRTDLAKNIQYF.

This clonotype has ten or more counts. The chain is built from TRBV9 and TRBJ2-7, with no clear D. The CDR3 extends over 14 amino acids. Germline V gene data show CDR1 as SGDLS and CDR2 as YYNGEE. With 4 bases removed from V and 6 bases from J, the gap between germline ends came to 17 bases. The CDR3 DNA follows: TGTGCCAGCAGCCCCGTGGTAGGTGAAGCCGAGCAGTACTTC. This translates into CASSPVVGEAEQYF.

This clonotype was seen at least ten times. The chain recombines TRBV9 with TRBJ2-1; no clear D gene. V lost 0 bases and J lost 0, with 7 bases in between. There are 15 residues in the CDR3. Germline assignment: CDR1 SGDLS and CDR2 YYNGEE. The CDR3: CASSVVGFSYNEQFF. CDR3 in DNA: TGTGCCAGCAGCGTAGTCGGCTTCTCCTACAATGAGCAGTTCTTC.

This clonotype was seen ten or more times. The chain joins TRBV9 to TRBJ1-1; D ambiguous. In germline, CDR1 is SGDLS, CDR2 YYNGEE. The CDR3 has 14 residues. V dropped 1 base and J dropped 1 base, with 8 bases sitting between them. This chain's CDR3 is CASSVNWGNTEAFF. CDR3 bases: TGTGCCAGCAGCGTAAATTGGGGGAACACTGAAGCTTTCTTT. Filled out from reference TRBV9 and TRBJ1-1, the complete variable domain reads DSGVTQTPKHLITATGQRVTLRCSPRSGDLSVYWYQQSLDQGLQFLIQYYNGEERAKGNILERFSAQQFPDLHSELNLSSLELGDSALYFCASSVNWGNTEAFFGQGTRLTVV.

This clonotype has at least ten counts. CDR3 residues: CADIPPQVMELRAEKLFF. The CDR3 DNA reads as TGTGCCGACATCCCCCCCCAGGTTATGGAGCTAAGGGCTGAAAAACTGTTTTTT. The chain links TRBV10-3 to TRBJ1-4; no clear D. Trimming left V 11 bases short and J 7 bases short, with 32 bases between. Germline V gives CDR1 ENHRY, CDR2 SYGVKD. The CDR3 has 18 amino acids.

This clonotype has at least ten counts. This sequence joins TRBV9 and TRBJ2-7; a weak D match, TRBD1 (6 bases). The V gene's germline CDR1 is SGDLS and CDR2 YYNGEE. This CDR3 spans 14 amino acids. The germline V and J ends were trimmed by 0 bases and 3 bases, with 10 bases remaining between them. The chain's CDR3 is CASSVGQQGYEQYF. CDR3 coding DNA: TGTGCCAGCAGCGTAGGCCAACAGGGCTACGAGCAGTACTTC.

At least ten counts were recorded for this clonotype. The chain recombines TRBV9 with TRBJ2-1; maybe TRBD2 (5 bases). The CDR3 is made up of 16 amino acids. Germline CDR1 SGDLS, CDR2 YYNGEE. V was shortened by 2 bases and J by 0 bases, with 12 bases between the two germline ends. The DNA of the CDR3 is TGTGCCAGCAGCGTCTCTAGCTTAGACTCCTACAATGAGCAGTTCTTC. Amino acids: CASSVSSLDSYNEQFF.

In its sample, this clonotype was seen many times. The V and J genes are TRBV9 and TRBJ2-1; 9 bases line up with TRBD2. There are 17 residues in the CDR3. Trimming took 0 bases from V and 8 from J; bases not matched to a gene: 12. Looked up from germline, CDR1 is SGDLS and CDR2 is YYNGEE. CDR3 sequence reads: CASSVAGGGGRVHEQFF. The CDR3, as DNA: TGTGCCAGCAGCGTAGCAGGTGGGGGCGGGAGGGTCCATGAGCAGTTCTTC.

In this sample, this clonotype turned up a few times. The CDR3 DNA follows: TGTGCCAGCAGCGTAGGTACTACAGGGAACACTGAAGCTTTCTTT. It translates to CASSVGTTGNTEAFF. V and J are TRBV9 and TRBJ1-1; D is possibly TRBD1 (5 bases). This CDR3 has 15 amino acids. CDR1 is SGDLS and CDR2 is YYNGEE in the germline V gene. V dropped 0 bases and J dropped 1 base, with 10 bases sitting between them.

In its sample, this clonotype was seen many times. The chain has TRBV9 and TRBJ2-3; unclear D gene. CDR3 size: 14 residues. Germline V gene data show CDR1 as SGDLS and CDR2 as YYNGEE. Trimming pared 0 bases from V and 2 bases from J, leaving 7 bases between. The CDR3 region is CASSVDLHTDTQYF. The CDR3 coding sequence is TGTGCCAGCAGCGTAGATCTGCACACAGATACGCAGTATTTT.

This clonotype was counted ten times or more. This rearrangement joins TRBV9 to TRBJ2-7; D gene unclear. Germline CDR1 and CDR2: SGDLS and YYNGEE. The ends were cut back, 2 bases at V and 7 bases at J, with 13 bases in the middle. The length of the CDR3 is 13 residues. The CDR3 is CASSVQDGKEQYF. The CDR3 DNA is TGTGCCAGCAGCGTCCAGGATGGGAAAGAGCAGTACTTC.

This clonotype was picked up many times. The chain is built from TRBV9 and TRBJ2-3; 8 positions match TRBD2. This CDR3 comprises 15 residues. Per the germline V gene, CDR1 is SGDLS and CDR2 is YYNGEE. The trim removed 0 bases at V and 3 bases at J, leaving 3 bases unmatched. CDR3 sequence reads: CASSVVGGATDTQYF. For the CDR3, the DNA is TGTGCCAGCAGCGTAGTCGGGGGGGCGACAGATACGCAGTATTTT.